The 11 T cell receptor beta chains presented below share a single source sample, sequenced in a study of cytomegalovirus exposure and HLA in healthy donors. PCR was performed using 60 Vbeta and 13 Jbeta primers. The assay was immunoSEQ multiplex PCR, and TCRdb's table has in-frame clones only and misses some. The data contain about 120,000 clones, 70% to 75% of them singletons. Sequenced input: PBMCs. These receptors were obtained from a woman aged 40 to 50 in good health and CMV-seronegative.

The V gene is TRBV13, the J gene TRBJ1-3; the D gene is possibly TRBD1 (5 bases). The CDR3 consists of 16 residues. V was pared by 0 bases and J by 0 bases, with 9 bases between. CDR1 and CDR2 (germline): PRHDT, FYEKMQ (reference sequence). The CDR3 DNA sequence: TGTGCCAGCAGCTTAGGGCAGGGCCTCTCTGGAAACACCATATATTTT. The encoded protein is CASSLGQGLSGNTIYF.

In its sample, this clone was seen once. The CDR3 DNA sequence: TGTGCCAGCAGTTTCCCACGAGGTGGCTACACCTTC. Translating it yields CASSFPRGGYTF. This chain joins TRBV7-2 and TRBJ1-2; the D is unclear. This CDR3 has 12 residues. The germline gives CDR1 SGHTA, CDR2 FQGNSA. Trimming cost V 6 bases and J 7 bases, with 12 bases left between them.

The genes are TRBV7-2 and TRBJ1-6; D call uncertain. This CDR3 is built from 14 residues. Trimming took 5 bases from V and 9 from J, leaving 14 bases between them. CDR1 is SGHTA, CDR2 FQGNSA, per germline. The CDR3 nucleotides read TGTGCCAGCAGCCCGAAAATGGCGGGTTCACCCCTCCACTTT. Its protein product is CASSPKMAGSPLHF.

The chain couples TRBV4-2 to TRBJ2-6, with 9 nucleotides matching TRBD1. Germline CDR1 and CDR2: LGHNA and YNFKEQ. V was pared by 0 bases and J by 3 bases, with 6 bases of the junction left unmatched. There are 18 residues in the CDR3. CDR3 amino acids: CASSQERTGAGGANVLTF. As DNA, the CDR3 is TGTGCCAGCAGCCAAGAGAGGACAGGGGCCGGTGGGGCCAACGTCCTGACTTTC.

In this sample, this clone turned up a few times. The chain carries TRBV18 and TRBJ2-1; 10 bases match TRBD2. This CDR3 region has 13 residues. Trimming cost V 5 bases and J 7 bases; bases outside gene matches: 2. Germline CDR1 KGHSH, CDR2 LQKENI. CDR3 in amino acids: CASSSTSGNEQFF. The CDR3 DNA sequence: TGTGCCAGCTCATCGACTAGCGGGAATGAGCAGTTCTTC.

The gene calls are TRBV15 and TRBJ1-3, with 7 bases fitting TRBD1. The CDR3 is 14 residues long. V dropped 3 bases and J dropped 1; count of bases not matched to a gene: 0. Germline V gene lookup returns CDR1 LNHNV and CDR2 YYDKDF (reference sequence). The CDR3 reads CATSRTGSGNTIYF. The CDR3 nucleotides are TGTGCCACCAGCAGGACAGGGTCTGGAAACACCATATATTTT.

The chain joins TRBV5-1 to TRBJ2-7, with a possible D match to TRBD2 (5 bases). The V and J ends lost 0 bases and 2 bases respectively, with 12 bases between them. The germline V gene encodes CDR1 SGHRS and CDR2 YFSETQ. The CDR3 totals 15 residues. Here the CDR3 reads CASSLGTRAAYEQYF. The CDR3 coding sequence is TGCGCCAGCAGCTTGGGGACTCGAGCGGCCTACGAGCAGTACTTC.

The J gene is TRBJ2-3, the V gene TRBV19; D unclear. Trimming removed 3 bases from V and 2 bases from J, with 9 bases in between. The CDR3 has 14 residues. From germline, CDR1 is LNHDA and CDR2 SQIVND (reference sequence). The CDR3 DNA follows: TGTGCCAGTAGTATCCTGCGAGACACAGATACGCAGTATTTT. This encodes CASSILRDTDTQYF.

CDR3 sequence (DNA): TGCGCCAGCAGCCAAGAGCAACTTGGGAGGAGGGGACTATACTTC. Translating it yields CASSQEQLGRRGLYF. The chain couples TRBV4-1 to TRBJ2-7; 7 bases are a match to TRBD2. Germline V gives CDR1 MGHRA, CDR2 YSYEKL. The junction had 15 bases not matched to a gene; V was cut back by 0 bases and J by 13 bases. There are 15 residues in the CDR3.

The CDR3 DNA follows: TGTGCCAGCAGCTCTGGCGACACCTACGAGCAGTACTTC. Protein: CASSSGDTYEQYF. V is TRBV11-2 and J is TRBJ2-7, with D uncertain. The V and J ends lost 4 bases and 2 bases respectively, with 9 bases between them. Germline CDR1 and CDR2: SGHAT and FQNNGV. CDR3 length equals 13 residues.

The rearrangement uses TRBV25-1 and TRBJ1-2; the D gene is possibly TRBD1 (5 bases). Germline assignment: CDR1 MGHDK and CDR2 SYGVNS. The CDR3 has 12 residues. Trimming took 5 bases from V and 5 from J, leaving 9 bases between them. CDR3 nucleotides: TGTGCCAGCAGTTCAGGGTTTTATGGCTACACCTTC. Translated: CASSSGFYGYTF.